This entry lists 16 T cell receptor beta chains sequenced from one sample in a study of blood T cell repertoires in COVID-19. Some clones are missing from TCRdb's copy, which holds only in-frame ones; the method was immunoSEQ multiplex PCR. This table holds some 260,000 clones, around four fifths found once. Sequencing input: PBMCs or T cells enriched from blood (not recorded which). The source is a man under 40 with acute COVID-19.

The chain employs TRBV7-9 and TRBJ2-5; 11 bases are a match to TRBD2. The CDR3 consists of 19 residues. Trimming at V came to 1 base and at J to 1 base, leaving 11 bases not matched to a gene. Germline V gives CDR1 SEHNR, CDR2 FQNEAQ (reference sequence). The CDR3 loop reads CASSLGFGGLADIQETQYF. The CDR3 nucleotides read TGTGCCAGCAGCTTAGGGTTTGGGGGACTAGCGGATATCCAAGAGACCCAGTACTTC. The full variable domain, rest sourced from reference TRBV7-9 and TRBJ2-5, is DTGVSQNPRHKITKRGQNVTFRCDPISEHNRLYWYRQTLGQGPEFLTYFQNEAQLEKSRLLSDRFSAERPKGSFSTLEIQRTEQGDSAMYLCASSLGFGGLADIQETQYFGPGTRLLVL.

This clone was observed once. This sequence joins TRBV28 and TRBJ1-3; the D is unclear. Germline CDR1 reads MDHEN; CDR2 reads SYDVKM. This CDR3 is 15 amino acids long. V shed 6 bases and J shed 0 bases, with 12 bases lying between them. CDR3 residues: CASSRNSISGNTIYF. The DNA of the CDR3 is TGTGCCAGCAGCCGCAACAGCATCTCTGGAAACACCATATATTTT.

In DNA form, the CDR3 reads TGTGCCAGCAGTTTATCCCGCGGGTACGAGCAGTACGTC. Amino acids: CASSLSRGYEQYV. The V and J genes are TRBV12-3 or TRBV12-4 and TRBJ2-7; D is perhaps TRBD2 (5 bases). Trimming removed 2 bases at V and 4 bases at J, with 9 bases between. This CDR3 has 13 amino acids.

The chain joins TRBV6-2 or TRBV6-3 to TRBJ1-6; D is uncertain. Trimming left V 5 bases short and J 11 bases short, with 13 bases between. CDR1 is MNHEY and CDR2 is SVGEGT in the germline V gene. This CDR3 contains 13 residues. CDR3 sequence (DNA): TGTGCCAGCAGTCTGCCTCGGGGTCCACCCCTCCACTTT. Encoded protein: CASSLPRGPPLHF.

J is TRBJ1-6 and V is TRBV7-2, with D possibly being TRBD1 (6 bases). There are 15 residues in the CDR3. V lost 5 bases and J 7 bases, leaving 15 bases between the germline ends. Per germline, CDR1 SGHTA and CDR2 FQGNSA. CDR3 residues: CASSRRRGANSPLHF. CDR3 in DNA: TGTGCCAGCAGCCGCCGGCGGGGGGCAAATTCACCCCTCCACTTT.

The J gene is TRBJ1-1, the V gene TRBV6-5; 10 bases match TRBD1. V trimming: 5 bases; J trimming: 6 bases; junction bases outside the gene matches: 9. Germline V lookup: CDR1 MNHEY, CDR2 SVGAGI. CDR3 size: 15 residues. DNA for the CDR3: TGTGCCAGCAGTCAACCGGGACAGGGGATCGCTGAAGCTTTCTTT. It codes for CASSQPGQGIAEAFF.

This clone was detected only once. The chain combines TRBV2 with TRBJ2-5; D might be TRBD2 (5 bases). V lost 6 bases and J lost 0, with 11 bases in between. The CDR3 has 14 amino acids. Looked up from germline, CDR1 is SNHLY and CDR2 is FYNNEI. CDR3 loop: CASRPGSYQETQYF. CDR3 DNA sequence: TGTGCCAGCAGGCCTGGGAGCTACCAAGAGACCCAGTACTTC.

This rearrangement joins TRBV24-1 to TRBJ1-1; D uncertain. CDR3 length equals 17 residues. The V end lost 5 bases, the J end lost 1 base, and 19 bases lay between the germline ends. CDR1 is KGHDR and CDR2 is SFDVKD in the germline V gene. The CDR3 sequence: CATSGNHTERPNTEAFF. The CDR3 DNA reads as TGTGCCACCAGTGGGAACCACACGGAGCGGCCGAACACTGAAGCTTTCTTT.

This clone was observed a single time. The DNA for the CDR3 is TGCGCCAGCAGATCCCCGGGAGGGGAAAAACTGTTTTTT. Amino acid sequence: CASRSPGGEKLFF. The J gene is TRBJ1-4, the V gene TRBV5-1; D unclear. V lost 5 bases and J 8 bases, leaving 13 bases between the germline ends. CDR3 size: 13 residues. From germline, CDR1 is SGHRS and CDR2 YFSETQ.

The rearrangement links TRBV5-6 to TRBJ2-1, with D hard to call. CDR3 size: 17 residues. Trimming shortened V by 1 base and J by 0 bases, and 14 bases separated the two germline ends. Germline V gives CDR1 SGHDT, CDR2 YYEEEE. CDR3 amino acids: CASSLYSAWSSYNEQFF. The CDR3 DNA reads TGTGCCAGCAGCTTGTATTCGGCCTGGAGCTCCTACAATGAGCAGTTCTTC.

The V call is TRBV30, the J call TRBJ2-2; TRBD1 matches at 7 bases. The germline gives CDR1 GTSNPN, CDR2 SVGIG (reference sequence). V dropped 7 bases and J dropped 4; count of bases not matched to a gene: 3. The CDR3 is 12 amino acids. CDR3 coding DNA: TGTGCCTTGGACAGGTCCACCGGGGAGCTGTTTTTT. This codes for CALDRSTGELFF. Using reference TRBV30 and TRBJ2-2 for the parts outside the CDR3, the full variable domain is SQTIHQWPATLVQPVGSPLSLECTVEGTSNPNLYWYRQAAGRGLQLLFYSVGIGQISSEVPQNLSASRPQDRQFILSSKKLLLSDSGFYLCALDRSTGELFFGEGSRLTVL.

The rearrangement links TRBV21-1 to TRBJ1-1. TRBV21-1 constitutes a pseudogene. This CDR3 has 13 residues. The CDR3 DNA sequence: TGTGCCAGGAGGAAGGAGGCTAGGACTGAAGCTTTCTTT. As protein: CARRKEARTEAFF.

A remark on this clone: The junction departs from germline at one end; a sequencing error may be responsible. This chain uses TRBV5-1 with TRBJ1-2; D call uncertain. The CDR3 runs 13 residues. CDR1 and CDR2 (germline): SGHRS, YFSETQ. CDR3 sequence (DNA): TGTGCCAGCAGCCCGACGGGGTACTATGGCTACACCTTC. The encoded protein is CASSPTGYYGYTF.

The chain employs TRBV30 and TRBJ2-1, with 8 bases aligning to TRBD2. This CDR3 has 16 amino acids. Germline lookup yields CDR1 GTSNPN and CDR2 SVGIG (reference sequence). V was pared by 2 bases and J by 7 bases, with 13 bases of the junction left unmatched. The CDR3 loop reads CAWSPRGGTPRNEQFF. In DNA form, the CDR3 reads TGTGCCTGGAGTCCCCGGGGGGGGACACCTAGGAATGAGCAGTTCTTC. The complete variable domain, with remaining parts taken from reference TRBV30 and TRBJ2-1, reads SQTIHQWPATLVQPVGSPLSLECTVEGTSNPNLYWYRQAAGRGLQLLFYSVGIGQISSEVPQNLSASRPQDRQFILSSKKLLLSDSGFYLCAWSPRGGTPRNEQFFGPGTRLTVL.

This chain uses TRBV11-2 with TRBJ2-3; TRBD2 matches at 9 bases. J gave up 5 bases and V 4 bases, and 4 bases lay outside the gene matches. The length of the CDR3 is 14 residues. The germline CDR1 and CDR2 sequences are SGHAT and FQNNGV. The CDR3 nucleotides are TGTGCCAGCAGCTGGGGACTAGCAGGAGATACGCAGTATTTT. It is translated as CASSWGLAGDTQYF.

The CDR3 DNA is TGTGCCAGCAGCTCGTACAGGGTGTCGTGGGACGAGCAGTACGTC. It translates to CASSSYRVSWDEQYV. J is TRBJ2-7 and V is TRBV5-6; weak D call: TRBD1 (6 bases). V gave up 3 bases and J gave up 5 bases, with 18 bases separating them. This CDR3 spans 15 amino acids. The germline CDR1 and CDR2 sequences are SGHDT and YYEEEE.